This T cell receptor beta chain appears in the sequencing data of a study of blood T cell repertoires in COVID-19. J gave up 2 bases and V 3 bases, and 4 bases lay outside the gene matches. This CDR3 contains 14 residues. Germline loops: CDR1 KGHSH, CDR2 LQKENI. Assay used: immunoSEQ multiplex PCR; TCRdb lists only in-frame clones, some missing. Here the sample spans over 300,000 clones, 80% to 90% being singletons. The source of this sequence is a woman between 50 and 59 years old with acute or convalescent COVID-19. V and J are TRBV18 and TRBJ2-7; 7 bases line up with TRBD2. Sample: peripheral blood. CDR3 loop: CASSPGTTTYEQYF. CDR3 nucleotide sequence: TGTGCCAGCTCACCCGGGACTACAACCTACGAGCAGTACTTC.